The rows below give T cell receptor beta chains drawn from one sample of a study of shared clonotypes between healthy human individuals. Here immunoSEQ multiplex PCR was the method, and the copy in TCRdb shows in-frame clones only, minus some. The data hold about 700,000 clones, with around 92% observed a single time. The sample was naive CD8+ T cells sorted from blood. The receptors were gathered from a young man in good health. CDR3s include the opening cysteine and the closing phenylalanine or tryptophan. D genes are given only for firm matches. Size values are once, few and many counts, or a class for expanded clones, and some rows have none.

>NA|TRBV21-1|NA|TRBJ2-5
CASSKGLAGGTISRETQYF
TGTGCCAGCAGCAAGGGACTAGCGGGAGGGACCATTTCGAGGGAGACCCAGTACTTC
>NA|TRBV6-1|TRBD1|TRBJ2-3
CASSEPAQGYSTDTQYF
TGTGCCAGCAGTGAGCCGGCACAGGGGTACTCCACAGATACGCAGTATTTT
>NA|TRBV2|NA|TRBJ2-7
CATHPESYEQYF
TGTGCCACCCACCCGGAGTCCTACGAGCAGTACTTC
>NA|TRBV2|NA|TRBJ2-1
CARTGSTYNEQFF
TGTGCCAGGACTGGGAGCACCTACAATGAGCAGTTCTTC
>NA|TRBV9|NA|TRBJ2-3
CASSSGRSATTDTQYF
TGTGCCAGCAGCTCCGGACGTTCTGCAACCACAGATACGCAGTATTTT
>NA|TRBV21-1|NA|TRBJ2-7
CASSKFTGGRSYEQYF
TGTGCCAGCAGCAAATTCACAGGGGGCCGCTCCTACGAGCAGTACTTC
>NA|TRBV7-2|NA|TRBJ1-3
CASSFLNTIYF
TGTGCCAGCAGCTTTTTAAACACCATATATTTT
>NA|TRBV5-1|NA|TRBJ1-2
CASSLAPGLGYTF
TGCGCCAGCAGCTTGGCCCCAGGGCTTGGCTACACCTTC
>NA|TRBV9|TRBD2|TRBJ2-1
CASSAGSGSTYNEQFF
TGTGCCAGCAGCGCGGGTAGCGGGAGTACCTACAATGAGCAGTTCTTC
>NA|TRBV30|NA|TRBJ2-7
CAWSEGVTYEQYF
TGTGCCTGGAGTGAGGGAGTCACCTACGAGCAGTACTTC
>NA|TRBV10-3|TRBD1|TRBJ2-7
CAISESPFEDRGPPLTYEQYF
TGTGCCATCAGTGAGTCGCCATTTGAGGACAGGGGGCCACCCTTAACCTACGAGCAGTACTTC
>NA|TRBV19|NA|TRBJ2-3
CASSIPPGPFRTDTQYF
TGTGCCAGTAGTATCCCCCCGGGCCCTTTCCGGACAGATACGCAGTATTTT
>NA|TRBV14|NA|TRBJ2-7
CASSQIGTPHEQYF
TGTGCCAGCAGCCAGATTGGTACTCCCCACGAGCAGTACTTC
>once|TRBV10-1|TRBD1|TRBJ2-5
CASSPLTGTDQETQYF
TGCGCCAGCAGTCCCCTTACCGGGACAGATCAAGAGACCCAGTACTTC
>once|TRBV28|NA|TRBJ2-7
CASNFRGSSYEQYF
TGTGCCAGCAATTTTCGGGGGAGCTCCTACGAGCAGTACTTC
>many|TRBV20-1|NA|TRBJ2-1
CSARDGQVDLF
TGCAGTGCTAGAGATGGGCAGGTAGATCTCTTC
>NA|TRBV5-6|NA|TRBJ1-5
CASSLGAGRQGQPQHF
TGTGCCAGCAGCTTGGGCGCAGGGAGGCAGGGGCAGCCCCAGCATTTT
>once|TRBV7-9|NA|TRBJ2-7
CASSLATGRTYEQYF
TGTGCCAGCAGCTTAGCAACGGGTAGAACCTACGAGCAGTACTTC
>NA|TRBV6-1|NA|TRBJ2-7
CASSDPRGGTRYEQYF
TGTGCCAGCAGTGACCCCCGCGGCGGGACGCGGTACGAGCAGTACTTC
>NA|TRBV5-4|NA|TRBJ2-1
CASSFGAPNEQFF
TGTGCCAGCAGCTTTGGAGCGCCCAATGAGCAGTTCTTC
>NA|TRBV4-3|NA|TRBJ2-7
CASSQDGVREQYF
TGCGCCAGCAGCCAAGATGGGGTTCGAGAGCAGTACTTC
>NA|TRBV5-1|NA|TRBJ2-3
CASSLRGGGSTDTQYF
TGCGCCAGCAGCTTGAGGGGAGGAGGCAGCACAGATACGCAGTATTTT
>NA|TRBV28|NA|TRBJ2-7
CASSLTSGEQYF
TGTGCCAGCAGTTTAACATCTGGCGAGCAGTACTTC
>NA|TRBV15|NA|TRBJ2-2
CATSRDRGTAGELFF
TGTGCCACCAGCAGAGATCGCGGGACGGCCGGGGAGCTGTTTTTT
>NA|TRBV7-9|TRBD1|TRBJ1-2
CASSLSGGDYGYTF
TGTGCCAGCAGCTTATCAGGGGGCGACTATGGCTACACCTTC
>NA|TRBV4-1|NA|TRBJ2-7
CASSQEGPGAVYEQYF
TGCGCCAGCAGCCAAGAAGGCCCAGGGGCCGTGTACGAGCAGTACTTC
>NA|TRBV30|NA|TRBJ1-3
CAWDGPEGVDGNTIYF
TGTGCCTGGGACGGGCCCGAGGGAGTAGACGGAAACACCATATATTTT
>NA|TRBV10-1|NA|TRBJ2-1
CASNWGGPTIKFF
TGCGCCAGCAATTGGGGCGGGCCCACAATTAAGTTCTTC
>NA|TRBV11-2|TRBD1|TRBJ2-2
CASTPWGTGSTGELFF
TGTGCCAGCACCCCATGGGGGACAGGGTCCACCGGGGAGCTGTTTTTT
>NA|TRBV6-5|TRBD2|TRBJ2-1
CASSYSGLAGLGEQFF
TGTGCCAGCAGTTACTCCGGACTAGCGGGATTAGGTGAGCAGTTCTTC
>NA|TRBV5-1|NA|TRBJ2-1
CASSLGTEPYNEQFF
TGCGCCAGCAGCTTGGGGACAGAACCGTACAATGAGCAGTTCTTC
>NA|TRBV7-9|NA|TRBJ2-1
CASSLSPDRKDEQFF
TGTGCCAGCAGCCTCTCCCCAGACAGGAAGGATGAGCAGTTCTTC
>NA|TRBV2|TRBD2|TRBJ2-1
CASPSGPGNEQFF
TGTGCCAGCCCTAGCGGGCCCGGCAATGAGCAGTTCTTC
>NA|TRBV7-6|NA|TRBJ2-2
CASSFGHNTGELFF
TGTGCCAGCAGCTTCGGACACAACACCGGGGAGCTGTTTTTT
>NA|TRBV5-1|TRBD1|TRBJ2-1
CASSSGTGAIEQFF
TGCGCCAGCAGCTCCGGGACAGGTGCAATTGAGCAGTTCTTC